These 14 T cell receptor beta chains were sequenced from one sample in a study of follicular helper T cells after annual influenza vaccination. Indicated time point: 2014-2015 season, pre-vaccination. Assay: immunoSEQ multiplex PCR; the TCRdb copy retains only in-frame clones and omits some. The sample holds about 2,700 clones; more than 60% are singletons and the top ten take around 1.4%. The sample was CXCR5+ CD38- circulating T follicular helper cells from blood, taken on the day of influenza vaccination. Subset in this sample: circulating Tfh, non-naive CD4+CXCR5+PD-1+ (ICOS+CD38+ or ICOS-CD38-). The source of these receptors is an adult who received the influenza vaccine.

CDR3 loop: CASSSGGLSTGELFF. DNA for the CDR3: TGTGCCAGCAGCTCCGGGGGACTAAGTACCGGGGAGCTGTTTTTT. The V and J genes are TRBV13 and TRBJ2-2; 7 bases fit TRBD2. The V segment lost 4 bases and the J segment 5 bases; nucleotides outside the gene matches: 7. The CDR3 length is 15 residues. Germline CDR1 PRHDT, CDR2 FYEKMQ (reference sequence).

The chain joins TRBV12-5 to TRBJ1-1; D unresolved. V lost 1 base to trimming and J lost 1 base, with 4 bases between them. This CDR3 is built from 13 residues. From germline, CDR1 is LGHNT and CDR2 FRNRAP. The CDR3 loop is CASGLEQNTEAFF. The CDR3 bases are TGTGCTAGTGGTTTGGAACAGAACACTGAAGCTTTCTTT.

The chain employs TRBV7-8 and TRBJ2-3; 8 bases map to TRBD2. The germline CDR1 and CDR2 sequences are SGHVS and FQNEAQ. The CDR3 has 16 amino acids. V dropped 5 bases and J dropped 5; count of bases not matched to a gene: 12. This CDR3 reads CASSPSRGTRIDTQYF. Written as DNA, the CDR3 is TGTGCCAGCAGCCCTTCACGTGGGACTAGAATAGATACGCAGTATTTT.

The V call is TRBV5-1, the J call TRBJ1-2; 7 bases agree with TRBD1. Germline values: CDR1 SGHRS, CDR2 YFSETQ. The trim removed 0 bases at V and 7 bases at J, leaving 6 bases unmatched. CDR3 length equals 14 residues. The CDR3 nucleotides are TGCGCCAGCAGCTTGGGACAGGGTGGACTTGGCTACACCTTC. It is translated as CASSLGQGGLGYTF. The full variable domain, in which reference TRBV5-1 and TRBJ1-2 provide the parts outside the CDR3, is KAGVTQTPRYLIKTRGQQVTLSCSPISGHRSVSWYQQTPGQGLQFLFEYFSETQRNKGNFPGRFSGRQFSNSRSEMNVSTLELGDSALYLCASSLGQGGLGYTFGSGTRLTVV.

This clone was picked up one time. This sequence joins TRBV6-4 and TRBJ1-3, with 7 nucleotides matching TRBD1. The V and J ends lost 0 bases and 0 bases, in that order; junction bases with no gene match: 5. The CDR3 loop spans 17 amino acids. Germline V gene lookup returns CDR1 MRHNA and CDR2 SNTAGT. In nucleotides, the CDR3 is TGTGCCAGCAGTGACTCGGAGGGGGCCTACTCTGGAAACACCATATATTTT. Amino acid sequence: CASSDSEGAYSGNTIYF.

This clone was seen a single time. This rearrangement joins TRBV5-6 to TRBJ1-1; no definite D call. Germline V lookup: CDR1 SGHDT, CDR2 YYEEEE. CDR3 length equals 14 residues. V shed 0 bases and J shed 0 bases, with 6 bases lying between them. CDR3 bases: TGTGCCAGCAGCTTGGTAGATATGAACACTGAAGCTTTCTTT. This gives the protein CASSLVDMNTEAFF.

A few counts support this clone. The chain has TRBV5-1 and TRBJ2-2; D is possibly TRBD2 (6 bases). The germline gives CDR1 SGHRS, CDR2 YFSETQ. Trimming shortened V by 1 base and J by 1 base, and 8 bases separated the two germline ends. This CDR3 is built from 15 residues. The CDR3 coding sequence is TGCGCCAGCAGCTTGTCGCGGGGGAACACCGGGGAGCTGTTTTTT. Translation gives CASSLSRGNTGELFF.

This clone was recorded once. The chain is built from TRBV5-1 and TRBJ2-5; no clear D gene. This CDR3 is built from 13 residues. CDR1 is SGHRS, CDR2 YFSETQ, per germline. Trimming cost V 5 bases and J 1 base, with 9 bases left between them. The CDR3 region has the DNA TGCGCCAGCAGAGTATGGGGCCAAGAGACCCAGTACTTC. Translated, it gives CASRVWGQETQYF. Full variable domain (rest looked up from reference TRBV5-1 and TRBJ2-5): KAGVTQTPRYLIKTRGQQVTLSCSPISGHRSVSWYQQTPGQGLQFLFEYFSETQRNKGNFPGRFSGRQFSNSRSEMNVSTLELGDSALYLCASRVWGQETQYFGPGTRLLVL.

The rearrangement joins TRBV2 to TRBJ1-1, with D tentatively TRBD1 (5 bases). The CDR3 covers 16 residues. V was cut by 1 base and J by 9 bases, with 21 bases left in between. Germline loops: CDR1 SNHLY, CDR2 FYNNEI. CDR3 coding DNA: TGTGCCAGCAGTGAAGTGGGAACGAAAGCAGGGCCTAAAGCTTTCTTT. It translates to CASSEVGTKAGPKAFF.

The CDR3, as DNA: TGTGCCAGCAGCCCTACAGGGTCCTACGAGCAGTACTTC. It specifies CASSPTGSYEQYF. The chain recombines TRBV6-5 with TRBJ2-7; TRBD1 might be the D (6 bases). V lost 6 bases and J 1 base, leaving 10 bases between the germline ends. Per the germline V gene, CDR1 is MNHEY and CDR2 is SVGAGI. This CDR3 comprises 13 residues.

In DNA, the CDR3 is TGTGCCAGTCGGGACAACTACGAGCAGTACTTC. This encodes CASRDNYEQYF. The rearrangement joins TRBV6-5 to TRBJ2-7, with D perhaps TRBD1 (6 bases). Germline values: CDR1 MNHEY, CDR2 SVGAGI. Trimming stripped 9 bases from V and 3 bases from J, with 9 bases between. This CDR3 is built from 11 residues.

This sequence joins TRBV7-8 and TRBJ1-1, with a possible D match to TRBD1 (5 bases). Deletions cut 6 bases from V and 4 bases from J, with 24 bases between. This CDR3 contains 17 residues. Germline CDR1 reads SGHVS; CDR2 reads FQNEAQ. DNA of the CDR3: TGTGCCAGCAGTCCGGGGCTCAATCGAATCGAGGCCACTGAAGCTTTCTTT. It specifies CASSPGLNRIEATEAFF.

The rearrangement uses TRBV4-2 and TRBJ2-1; D uncertain. CDR1 and CDR2 (germline): LGHNA, YNFKEQ. V dropped 0 bases and J dropped 10 bases, with 10 bases sitting between them. The CDR3 is 13 amino acids. The CDR3 DNA reads as TGTGCCAGCAGCCAAGATCTAGGGCGGGAGCAGTTCTTC. The encoded protein is CASSQDLGREQFF.

The genes are TRBV15 and TRBJ2-1; 14 nucleotides align to TRBD2. The CDR3 has 16 amino acids. Trimming took 3 bases from V and 7 from J; bases not matched to a gene: 5. Looked up from germline, CDR1 is LNHNV and CDR2 is YYDKDF (reference sequence). CDR3: CATSRGLAGAKNEQFF. For the CDR3, the DNA is TGTGCCACCAGCAGGGGACTAGCGGGGGCTAAGAATGAGCAGTTCTTC.